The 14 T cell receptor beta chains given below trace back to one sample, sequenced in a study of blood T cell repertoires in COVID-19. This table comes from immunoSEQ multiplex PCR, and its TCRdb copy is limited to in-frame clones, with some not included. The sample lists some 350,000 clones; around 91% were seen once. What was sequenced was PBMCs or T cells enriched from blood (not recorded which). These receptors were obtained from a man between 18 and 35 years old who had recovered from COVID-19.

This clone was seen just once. CDR3: CASSPFETSGVGGYTF. The CDR3 coding sequence is TGTGCCAGCTCACCCTTTGAAACCTCAGGGGTGGGTGGCTACACCTTC. J is TRBJ1-2 and V is TRBV18; tentative D call: TRBD1 (6 bases). V gave up 3 bases and J gave up 7 bases, with 21 bases separating them. Looked up from germline, CDR1 is KGHSH and CDR2 is LQKENI. The CDR3 is 16 amino acids.

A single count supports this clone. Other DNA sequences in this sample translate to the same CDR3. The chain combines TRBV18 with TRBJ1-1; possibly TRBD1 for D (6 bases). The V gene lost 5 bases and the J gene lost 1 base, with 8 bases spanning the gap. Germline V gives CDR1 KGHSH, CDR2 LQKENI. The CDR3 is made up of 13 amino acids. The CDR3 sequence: CASSGGENTEAFF. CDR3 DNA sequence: TGTGCCAGCTCAGGGGGCGAGAACACTGAAGCTTTCTTT.

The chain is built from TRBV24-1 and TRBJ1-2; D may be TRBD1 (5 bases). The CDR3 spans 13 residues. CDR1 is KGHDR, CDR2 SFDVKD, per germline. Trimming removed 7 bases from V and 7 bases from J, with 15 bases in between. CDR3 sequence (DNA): TGTGCCACCAGCGCGGATAATAGGGGTGGCTACACCTTC. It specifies CATSADNRGGYTF.

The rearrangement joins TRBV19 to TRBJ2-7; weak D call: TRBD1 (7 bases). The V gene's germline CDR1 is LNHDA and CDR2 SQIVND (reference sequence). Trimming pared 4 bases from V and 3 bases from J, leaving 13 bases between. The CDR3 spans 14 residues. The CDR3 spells CASSTDREDYEQYF. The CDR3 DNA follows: TGTGCCAGTAGTACCGACAGGGAGGACTACGAGCAGTACTTC.

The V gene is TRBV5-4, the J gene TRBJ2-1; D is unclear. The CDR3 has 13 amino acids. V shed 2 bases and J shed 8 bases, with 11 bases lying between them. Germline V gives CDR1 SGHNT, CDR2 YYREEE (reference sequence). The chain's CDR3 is CASSLGDWDEQFF. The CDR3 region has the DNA TGTGCCAGCAGCTTAGGAGACTGGGATGAGCAGTTCTTC.

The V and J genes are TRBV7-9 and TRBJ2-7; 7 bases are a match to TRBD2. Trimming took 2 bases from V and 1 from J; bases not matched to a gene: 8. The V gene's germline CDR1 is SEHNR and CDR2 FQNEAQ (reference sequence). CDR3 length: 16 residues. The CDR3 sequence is CASSLILAVESYEQYF. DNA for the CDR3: TGTGCCAGCAGCTTAATCCTAGCGGTGGAATCCTACGAGCAGTACTTC.

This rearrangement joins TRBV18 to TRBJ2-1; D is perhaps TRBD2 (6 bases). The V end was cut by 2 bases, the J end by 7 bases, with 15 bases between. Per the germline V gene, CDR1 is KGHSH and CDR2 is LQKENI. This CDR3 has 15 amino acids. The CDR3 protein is CASSPTPASANEQFF. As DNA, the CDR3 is TGTGCCAGCTCACCAACCCCAGCTAGCGCAAATGAGCAGTTCTTC. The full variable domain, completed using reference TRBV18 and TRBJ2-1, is NAGVMQNPRHLVRRRGQEARLRCSPMKGHSHVYWYRQLPEEGLKFMVYLQKENIIDESGMPKERFSAEFPKEGPSILRIQQVVRGDSAAYFCASSPTPASANEQFFGPGTRLTVL.

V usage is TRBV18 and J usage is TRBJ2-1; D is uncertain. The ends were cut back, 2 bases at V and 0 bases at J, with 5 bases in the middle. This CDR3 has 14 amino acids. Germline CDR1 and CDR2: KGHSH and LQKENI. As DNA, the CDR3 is TGTGCCAGCTCACCATCGAGCTCCTACAATGAGCAGTTCTTC. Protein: CASSPSSSYNEQFF.

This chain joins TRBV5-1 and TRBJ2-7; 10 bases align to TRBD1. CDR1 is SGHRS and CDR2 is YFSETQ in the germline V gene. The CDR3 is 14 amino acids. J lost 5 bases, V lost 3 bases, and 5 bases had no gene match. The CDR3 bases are TGCGCCAGCAGCTGGGGACAGGGGAGGGACGAGCAGTACTTC. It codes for CASSWGQGRDEQYF.

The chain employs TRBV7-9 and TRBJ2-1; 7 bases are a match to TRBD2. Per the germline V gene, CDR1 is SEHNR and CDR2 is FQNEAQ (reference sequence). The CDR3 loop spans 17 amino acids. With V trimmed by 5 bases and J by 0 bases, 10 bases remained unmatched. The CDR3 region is CASSPLTSTYSYNEQFF. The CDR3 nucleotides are TGTGCCAGCAGCCCCTTGACTAGCACATACTCCTACAATGAGCAGTTCTTC. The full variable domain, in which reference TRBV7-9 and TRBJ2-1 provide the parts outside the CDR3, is DTGVSQNPRHKITKRGQNVTFRCDPISEHNRLYWYRQTLGQGPEFLTYFQNEAQLEKSRLLSDRFSAERPKGSFSTLEIQRTEQGDSAMYLCASSPLTSTYSYNEQFFGPGTRLTVL.

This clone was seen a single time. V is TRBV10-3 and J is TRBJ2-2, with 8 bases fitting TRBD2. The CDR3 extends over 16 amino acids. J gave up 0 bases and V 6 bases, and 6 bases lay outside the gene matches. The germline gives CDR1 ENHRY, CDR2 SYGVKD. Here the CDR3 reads CAIRSNSGANTGELFF. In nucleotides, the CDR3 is TGTGCCATCAGATCGAATAGCGGGGCGAACACCGGGGAGCTGTTTTTT.

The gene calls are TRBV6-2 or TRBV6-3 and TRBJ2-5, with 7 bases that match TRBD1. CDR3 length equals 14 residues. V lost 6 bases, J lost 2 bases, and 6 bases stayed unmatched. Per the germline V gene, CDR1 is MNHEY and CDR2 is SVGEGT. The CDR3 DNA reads TGTGCCAGCAGCCCGACAGGGAGTCAAGAGACCCAGTACTTC. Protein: CASSPTGSQETQYF.

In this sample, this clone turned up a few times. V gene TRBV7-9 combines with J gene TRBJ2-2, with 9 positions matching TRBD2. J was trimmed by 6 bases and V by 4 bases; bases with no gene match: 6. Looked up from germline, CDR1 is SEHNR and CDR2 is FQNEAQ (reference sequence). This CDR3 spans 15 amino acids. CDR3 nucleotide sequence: TGTGCCAGCAGCTCGCGACTAGCGGCCCCCGGGGAGCTGTTTTTT. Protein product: CASSSRLAAPGELFF.

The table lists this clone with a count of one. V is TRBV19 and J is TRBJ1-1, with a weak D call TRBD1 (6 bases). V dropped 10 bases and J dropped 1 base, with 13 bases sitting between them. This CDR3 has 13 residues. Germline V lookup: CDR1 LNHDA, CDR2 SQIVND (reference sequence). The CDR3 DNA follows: TGTGCCACCCGGGACACTTCGAACACTGAAGCTTTCTTT. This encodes CATRDTSNTEAFF.